Included here is one TCR beta chain sequence, with context. Its target is unknown. This entry is derived from a study of cytomegalovirus exposure and HLA in healthy donors. The PCR had 60 Vbeta and 13 Jbeta primers. The protocol was immunoSEQ multiplex PCR, while the TCRdb copy is restricted to in-frame clones and leaves out a portion. The sample features 100,000 or so clones, with around 3.4% in its top ten. Points from the study as a whole: DRB1 had the most TCR associations and HLA-C the fewest, a later analysis found, with rates varying by HLA locus. The majority of CMV-associated TCR beta chains were reported as apparently HLA-restricted in a later analysis.

Samples came from healthy bone marrow donors. The source of this sequence is a woman in her 30s in good health and CMV-seronegative. The material sequenced was PBMCs.

The CDR3 region is CATSGPRQGQIDSYNSPLHF. CDR3 DNA sequence: TGTGCCACCAGCGGTCCCCGACAGGGCCAGATTGACTCCTATAATTCACCCCTCCACTTT. The chain links TRBV15 to TRBJ1-6; 7 nucleotides align to TRBD1. This CDR3 contains 20 residues. CDR1 LNHNV and CDR2 YYDKDF come from the germline V gene (reference sequence). Trimming removed 5 bases from V and 0 bases from J; junction bases left unmatched: 16.